The rows below give T cell receptor beta chains drawn from one sample of a study of human T cells and chemical hapten exposure. TCRdb reprocessed the RACE reads via MiXCR and lists one record per CDR3 protein. The sample consists of under 450,000 distinct CDR3 sequences, about 6.3% of them appearing once. Sequenced here: whole blood, sampled in connection with sensitization to the hapten diphenylcyclopropenone (DPC). The receptor source for this set is a woman aged 18-29 years with alopecia areata. Some clones in this sample may be carry-over from other donors' samples. Both conserved end residues are part of each CDR3. D genes are given only for firm matches. The size of a clone is reported for some rows only, either as once, few or many, or as a class for expanded clones.

V: TRBV7-9; D: -; J: TRBJ1-2; size: many; CDR3: CASSLSGTTDGYTF; DNA: TGTGCCAGCAGCTTATCCGGGACGACGGATGGCTACACCTTC
V: TRBV28; D: TRBD1; J: TRBJ2-7; size: many; CDR3: CASSLLPGTGGVGYEQYF; DNA: TGTGCCAGCAGCCTATTACCCGGGACAGGGGGAGTGGGGTACGAGCAGTACTTC
V: TRBV6-1; D: -; J: TRBJ1-2; size: many; CDR3: CASIQSGYGYTF; DNA: TGTGCCAGCATCCAATCAGGCTATGGCTACACCTTC
V: TRBV4-3; D: -; J: TRBJ1-2; size: -; CDR3: CASSQDPGKGYTF; DNA: TGCGCCAGCAGCCAAGATCCAGGGAAAGGCTACACCTTC
V: TRBV28; D: -; J: TRBJ2-3; size: -; CDR3: CASSSLYRKTDTQYF; DNA: TGTGCCAGCAGTTCTCTCTATAGAAAAACAGATACGCAGTATTTT
V: TRBV20-1; D: TRBD2; J: TRBJ2-7; size: -; CDR3: CSAGTSGLYEQYF; DNA: TGCAGTGCAGGGACTAGCGGCTTGTACGAGCAGTACTTC
V: TRBV20-1; D: -; J: TRBJ1-2; size: many; CDR3: CSAGHPYGYTF; DNA: TGCAGTGCCGGACATCCCTATGGCTACACCTTC
V: TRBV2; D: -; J: TRBJ2-3; size: many; CDR3: CASARDADTQYF; DNA: TGTGCCAGCGCCCGTGACGCAGATACGCAGTATTTT
V: TRBV6-5; D: TRBD1; J: TRBJ2-3; size: few; CDR3: CASSYGAGGLSTDTQYF; DNA: TGTGCCAGCAGTTACGGGGCAGGGGGTCTTAGCACAGATACGCAGTATTTT
V: TRBV3-1; D: TRBD1; J: TRBJ1-4; size: few; CDR3: CASSQEFGGGSEKLFF; DNA: TGTGCCAGCAGCCAAGAGTTCGGAGGGGGCAGTGAAAAACTGTTTTTT
V: TRBV2; D: -; J: TRBJ1-4; size: many; CDR3: CASSELNDSDNEKLFF; DNA: TGTGCCAGCAGCGAACTAAACGACAGCGATAATGAAAAACTGTTTTTT
V: TRBV12-3/TRBV12-4; D: -; J: TRBJ1-2; size: few; CDR3: CASSTRGGSDGYTF; DNA: TGTGCCAGCAGTACCAGAGGGGGGTCGGACGGCTACACCTTC
V: TRBV12-3/TRBV12-4; D: -; J: TRBJ1-6; size: few; CDR3: CASSSTRASPLHF; DNA: TGTGCCAGCAGTAGCACCCGTGCTTCACCCCTCCACTTT
V: TRBV20-1; D: TRBD1; J: TRBJ1-1; size: many; CDR3: CSAGGQATNTEAFF; DNA: TGCAGTGCTGGCGGACAGGCGACGAACACTGAAGCTTTCTTT
V: TRBV5-1; D: -; J: TRBJ2-2; size: few; CDR3: CASSMSTSLQGELFF; DNA: TGCGCCAGCAGCATGTCTACTAGTCTTCAAGGGGAGCTGTTTTTT
V: TRBV12-3/TRBV12-4; D: -; J: TRBJ1-2; size: many; CDR3: CASSAGTDYGYTF; DNA: TGTGCCAGCAGCGCGGGGACCGACTATGGCTACACCTTC
V: TRBV29-1; D: -; J: TRBJ2-3; size: -; CDR3: CSTLAEDGTDTQYF; DNA: TGCAGCACCTTAGCGGAAGACGGCACAGATACGCAGTATTTT
V: TRBV12-3/TRBV12-4; D: TRBD1; J: TRBJ2-4; size: few; CDR3: CASRAGGAGNIQYF; DNA: TGTGCCAGCAGGGCAGGGGGCGCCGGAAACATTCAGTACTTC
V: TRBV14; D: -; J: TRBJ1-2; size: many; CDR3: CASSPMPNYGYTF; DNA: TGTGCCAGCAGCCCCATGCCGAACTATGGCTACACCTTC
V: TRBV2; D: -; J: TRBJ1-1; size: few; CDR3: CASSEPDSNTEAFF; DNA: TGTGCCAGCAGCGAGCCGGACAGCAACACTGAAGCTTTCTTT
V: TRBV5-1; D: TRBD2; J: TRBJ2-5; size: many; CDR3: CASSPGLAGQETQYF; DNA: TGCGCCAGCAGCCCCGGACTAGCGGGTCAAGAGACCCAGTACTTC
V: TRBV20-1; D: -; J: TRBJ1-6; size: many; CDR3: CSARWPAPISNSPLHF; DNA: TGCAGTGCTAGATGGCCAGCCCCGATTTCTAATTCACCCCTCCACTTT
V: TRBV7-2; D: TRBD1; J: TRBJ1-6; size: many; CDR3: CASSSGTGNSPLHF; DNA: TGTGCCAGCAGCTCCGGGACAGGCAATTCACCCCTCCACTTT
V: TRBV20-1; D: -; J: TRBJ1-1; size: -; CDR3: CSAVPLWEAFF; DNA: TGCAGTGCTGTCCCCCTATGGGAGGCTTTCTTT
V: TRBV11-2; D: TRBD1; J: TRBJ2-7; size: few; CDR3: CASSQDRRTYEQYF; DNA: TGTGCCAGCAGCCAGGACAGGCGAACCTACGAGCAGTACTTC
V: TRBV6-1; D: TRBD1; J: TRBJ2-7; size: many; CDR3: CASSGQGTDEQYF; DNA: TGTGCCAGCAGTGGACAGGGAACGGACGAGCAGTACTTC
V: TRBV29-1; D: -; J: TRBJ2-7; size: few; CDR3: CSVLIPLSFEQYF; DNA: TGCAGCGTTCTTATCCCATTATCTTTCGAGCAGTACTTC
V: TRBV20-1; D: TRBD2; J: TRBJ2-5; size: many; CDR3: CRNTGGAETQYF; DNA: TGCAGGAACACCGGGGGGGCAGAGACCCAGTACTTC
V: TRBV29-1; D: -; J: TRBJ1-5; size: few; CDR3: CSVGRGRNQPQHF; DNA: TGCAGCGTGGGGCGGGGTCGCAATCAGCCCCAGCATTTT
V: TRBV7-6; D: -; J: TRBJ2-7; size: -; CDR3: CASSLEVFGYEQYF; DNA: TGTGCCAGCAGCTTAGAAGTTTTTGGCTACGAGCAGTACTTC
V: TRBV6-2/TRBV6-3; D: -; J: TRBJ1-6; size: many; CDR3: CASTFGGFNSPLHF; DNA: TGTGCCAGCACCTTCGGGGGTTTTAATTCACCCCTCCACTTT
V: TRBV7-9; D: TRBD1; J: TRBJ2-7; size: few; CDR3: CASSRGQGAVNEQYF; DNA: TGTGCCAGCAGCCGAGGACAGGGGGCTGTTAACGAGCAGTACTTC
V: TRBV3-1; D: -; J: TRBJ1-2; size: few; CDR3: CASSLGNGAAGYTF; DNA: TGTGCCAGCAGCCTAGGCAATGGGGCTGCTGGCTACACCTTC
V: TRBV6-6; D: -; J: TRBJ1-2; size: few; CDR3: CASRLQGLFYGYTF; DNA: TGTGCCAGCAGATTACAGGGACTTTTCTATGGCTACACCTTC
V: TRBV20-1; D: TRBD1; J: TRBJ1-3; size: many; CDR3: CSASQGATGNTIYF; DNA: TGCAGTGCTAGCCAGGGGGCAACTGGAAACACCATATATTTT
V: TRBV12-3/TRBV12-4; D: -; J: TRBJ2-2; size: many; CDR3: CASSQGLSGELFF; DNA: TGTGCCAGCAGTCAGGGGCTCTCCGGGGAGCTGTTTTTT
V: TRBV21-1; D: -; J: TRBJ1-5; size: many; CDR3: CASSKGRDQPQHF; DNA: TGTGCCAGCAGCAAAGGAAGGGATCAGCCCCAGCATTTT
V: TRBV6-6; D: TRBD2; J: TRBJ2-3; size: -; CDR3: CASSPGGDPTDTQYF; DNA: TGTGCCAGCAGTCCCGGGGGGGACCCCACAGATACGCAGTATTTT
V: TRBV12-3/TRBV12-4; D: TRBD1; J: TRBJ1-5; size: many; CDR3: CASSDRPGTGFSNQPQHF; DNA: TGTGCCAGCAGTGATCGACCCGGGACAGGATTTAGCAATCAGCCCCAGCATTTT
V: TRBV4-1; D: -; J: TRBJ2-1; size: few; CDR3: CASSQPGYSYNEQFF; DNA: TGCGCCAGCAGCCAACCGGGATACTCCTACAATGAGCAGTTCTTC
V: TRBV5-1; D: -; J: TRBJ1-6; size: many; CDR3: CASSPLPDRLRSPLHF; DNA: TGCGCCAGCAGCCCCTTGCCAGACAGGCTACGTTCACCCCTCCACTTT
V: TRBV12-5; D: TRBD2; J: TRBJ2-1; size: -; CDR3: CASGFGPKSRGLVSDEQFF; DNA: TGTGCTAGTGGTTTTGGACCAAAATCCCGGGGACTAGTATCCGATGAGCAGTTCTTC
V: TRBV13; D: TRBD1; J: TRBJ1-2; size: many; CDR3: CASSQTGVSGVYGYTF; DNA: TGTGCCAGCAGCCAGACAGGGGTGAGCGGAGTTTATGGCTACACCTTC
V: TRBV11-1; D: -; J: TRBJ1-4; size: -; CDR3: CASAPPGPVREKLFF; DNA: TGTGCCAGCGCTCCGCCGGGACCCGTGAGGGAAAAACTGTTTTTT
V: TRBV7-6; D: -; J: TRBJ2-6; size: many; CDR3: CASSLRSGANVLTF; DNA: TGTGCCAGCAGCTTAAGGTCTGGGGCCAACGTCCTGACTTTC
V: TRBV12-3/TRBV12-4; D: -; J: TRBJ1-2; size: many; CDR3: CASSLGLGRGYTF; DNA: TGTGCCAGCAGTTTGGGATTGGGGCGGGGCTACACCTTC
V: TRBV9; D: -; J: TRBJ2-3; size: few; CDR3: CASSQGRVGTDTQYF; DNA: TGTGCCAGCAGCCAAGGTCGCGTTGGCACAGATACGCAGTATTTT
V: TRBV9; D: TRBD2; J: TRBJ2-5; size: few; CDR3: CASSESGTSGGRETQYF; DNA: TGTGCCAGCAGCGAAAGCGGGACTAGCGGGGGCAGAGAGACCCAGTACTTC
V: TRBV20-1; D: TRBD2; J: TRBJ2-2; size: many; CDR3: CSARDQRLANTGELFF; DNA: TGCAGTGCTAGAGACCAACGACTAGCTAACACCGGGGAGCTGTTTTTT
V: TRBV6-5; D: TRBD1; J: TRBJ2-7; size: few; CDR3: CASSSGTAAYEQYF; DNA: TGTGCCAGCAGCTCCGGGACAGCGGCCTACGAGCAGTACTTC
V: TRBV5-6; D: -; J: TRBJ1-2; size: many; CDR3: CASSLQVAYGYTF; DNA: TGTGCCAGCAGCCTACAGGTTGCCTATGGCTACACCTTC
V: TRBV7-2; D: -; J: TRBJ2-2; size: few; CDR3: CASSRAQGTGELFF; DNA: TGTGCCAGCAGCCGAGCCCAGGGCACCGGGGAGCTGTTTTTT
V: TRBV7-6; D: -; J: TRBJ2-2; size: many; CDR3: CASSLGTVKTGELFF; DNA: TGTGCCAGCAGCTTAGGGACAGTAAAGACCGGGGAGCTGTTTTTT
V: TRBV7-2; D: TRBD1; J: TRBJ2-7; size: few; CDR3: CASSSGTGITEQYF; DNA: TGTGCCAGCAGCTCCGGGACAGGTATTACCGAGCAGTACTTC
V: TRBV6-2/TRBV6-3; D: -; J: TRBJ1-5; size: -; CDR3: CASSYNPEGKSNQPQHF; DNA: TGTGCCAGCAGTTATAATCCGGAGGGAAAGAGCAATCAGCCCCAGCATTTT
V: TRBV6-6; D: -; J: TRBJ2-3; size: many; CDR3: CASSSPGTSTDTQYF; DNA: TGTGCCAGCAGTTCGCCCGGGACTTCCACAGATACGCAGTATTTT
V: TRBV6-6; D: TRBD1; J: TRBJ1-5; size: few; CDR3: CASSYSGGNNQPQHF; DNA: TGTGCCAGCAGTTACTCAGGGGGCAACAATCAGCCCCAGCATTTT
V: TRBV10-3; D: -; J: TRBJ2-3; size: -; CDR3: CAIRGAGTDTQYF; DNA: TGTGCCATCAGGGGGGCGGGCACAGATACGCAGTATTTT
V: TRBV12-3/TRBV12-4; D: -; J: TRBJ1-4; size: many; CDR3: CASSIRGGDEKLFF; DNA: TGTGCCAGCAGTATCAGGGGAGGGGACGAAAAACTGTTTTTT
V: TRBV6-2/TRBV6-3; D: TRBD1; J: TRBJ2-7; size: many; CDR3: CASSYSPGQGVEQYF; DNA: TGTGCCAGCAGTTATTCACCGGGACAGGGTGTCGAGCAGTACTTC